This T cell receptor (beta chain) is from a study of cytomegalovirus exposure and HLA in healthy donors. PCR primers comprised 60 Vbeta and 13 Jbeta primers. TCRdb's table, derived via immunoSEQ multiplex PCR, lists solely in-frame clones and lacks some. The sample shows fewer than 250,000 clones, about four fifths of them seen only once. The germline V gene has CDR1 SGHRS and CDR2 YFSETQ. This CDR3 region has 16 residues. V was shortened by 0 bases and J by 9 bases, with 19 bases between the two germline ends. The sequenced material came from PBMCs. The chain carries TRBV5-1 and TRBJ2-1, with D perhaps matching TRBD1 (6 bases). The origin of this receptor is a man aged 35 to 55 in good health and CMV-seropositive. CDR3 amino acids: CASSLEGRGLIAEQFF. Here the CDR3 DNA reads TGCGCCAGCAGCTTGGAGGGCAGGGGCTTAATTGCTGAGCAGTTCTTC.